The next 9 T cell receptor beta chains were all read from a single sample in a study of T-cell reconstitution after alpha-beta-depleted transplantation in children. TCRbeta library preparation incorporated unique molecular identifiers. TCRdb reprocessed the PCR reads via MiXCR and lists one record per CDR3 protein. This sample yields fewer than 400,000 distinct CDR3 sequences, of which approximately 23% are seen a single time; roughly 9.7% belongs to the top ten. Here the sequenced sample was PBMCs, mostly from graft donor cells, taken 180 days after TCRalphabeta/CD19-depleted stem cell transplant. All receptors derive from a male patient aged 10 to 17 who had a stem cell transplant for acute lymphoblastic leukemia, so the T cells may come from the graft donor.

CDR3 nucleotides: TGTGCCAGCAGTTACTCGACAGGAAGCTATGCTGGCTACACCTTC. It codes for CASSYSTGSYAGYTF. The gene calls are TRBV6-5 and TRBJ1-2, with D possibly being TRBD1 (6 bases). V shed 0 bases and J shed 7 bases, with 15 bases lying between them. Germline values: CDR1 MNHEY, CDR2 SVGAGI. CDR3 length equals 15 residues.

This clonotype was picked up a small number of times. This chain uses TRBV6-7 with TRBJ2-7, with D possibly matching TRBD1 (5 bases). TRBV6-7 is an ORF, and what it does is uncertain. The CDR3 consists of 14 residues. Trimming cost V 3 bases and J 5 bases, with 14 bases left between them. CDR3 sequence reads: CASSYSRERDEQYF. CDR3 in DNA: TGTGCCAGCAGTTATTCCAGGGAAAGAGACGAGCAGTACTTC.

The table lists this clonotype with a few counts. The genes are TRBV27 and TRBJ2-7; D assignment may be TRBD1 or TRBD2 (5 bases each). The CDR3 has 16 amino acids. Between the trimmed V and J ends, which lost 8 bases and 2 bases, there was a span of 22 bases. Germline-derived CDR1 and CDR2 are MNHEY and SMNVEV (reference sequence). CDR3 region: CASRAGPGIKAYEQYF. CDR3 in DNA: TGTGCCAGCCGCGCGGGTCCAGGGATAAAGGCCTACGAGCAGTACTTC.

Ten or more counts support this clonotype. The rearrangement joins TRBV4-1 to TRBJ2-7; no reliable D call. This CDR3 contains 13 residues. Deletions cut 4 bases from V and 0 bases from J, with 7 bases between. The germline CDR1 and CDR2 sequences are MGHRA and YSYEKL. CDR3 amino acids: CASSPTSSYEQYF. The CDR3, as DNA: TGCGCCAGCAGCCCGACAAGCTCCTACGAGCAGTACTTC.

This clonotype has a handful of counts. V and J are TRBV20-1 and TRBJ2-7; 10 bases align to TRBD1. The germline V gene encodes CDR1 DFQATT and CDR2 SNEGSKA (reference sequence). The CDR3 sequence is 13 residues long. J gave up 9 bases and V 3 bases, and 8 bases lay outside the gene matches. CDR3 residues: CSASWGQGSWQYF. The CDR3 DNA follows: TGCAGTGCTAGTTGGGGACAGGGGTCGTGGCAGTACTTC.

This sequence joins TRBV24-1 and TRBJ1-1; 12 nucleotides agree with TRBD1. The CDR3 extends over 13 amino acids. Germline values: CDR1 KGHDR, CDR2 SFDVKD. V dropped 9 bases and J dropped 7; count of bases not matched to a gene: 5. The CDR3 DNA sequence: TGTGCCACCCGGGACAGGGGGCAAAATGAAGCTTTCTTT. Protein product: CATRDRGQNEAFF.

The chain uses TRBV4-2 and TRBJ2-4; 11 nucleotides line up with TRBD2. Germline CDR1 reads LGHNA; CDR2 reads YNFKEQ. After removal of 2 bases from V and 8 bases from J, the junction contained 2 bases not matched to a gene. The CDR3 length is 14 residues. Here the CDR3 reads CASSQTSGRDIQYF. The CDR3 DNA is TGTGCCAGCAGCCAAACTAGCGGGAGAGACATTCAGTACTTC.

This clonotype was detected only a few times. V is TRBV16 and J is TRBJ1-1; D unclear. CDR3 size: 12 residues. The germline V gene encodes CDR1 KGHSY and CDR2 FQNENV. Trimming shortened V by 4 bases and J by 1 base, and 4 bases separated the two germline ends. CDR3 sequence (DNA): TGTGCCAGCAGCCGCCCGAACACTGAAGCTTTCTTT. Its translation: CASSRPNTEAFF.

A single count supports this clonotype. The chain employs TRBV6-1 and TRBJ1-4; tentative D call: TRBD1 (5 bases). Germline lookup yields CDR1 MNHNS and CDR2 SASEGT. The CDR3 is made up of 15 amino acids. Trimming shortened V by 1 base and J by 8 bases, and 14 bases separated the two germline ends. The CDR3 region has the DNA TGTGCCAGCAGTGAAGGTGGAGGGGACGGGGAAAAACTGTTTTTT. This sequence encodes CASSEGGGDGEKLFF.